Each of the 6 T cell receptor beta chains below was sequenced from the same sample in a study of blood T cell repertoires in COVID-19. TCRdb keeps only in-frame clones here, not all; method: immunoSEQ multiplex PCR. Of about 200,000 clones in the sample, around four fifths were seen once. Material: peripheral blood. These receptors were taken from a woman aged 45-60 years with active or convalescent COVID-19.

The chain uses TRBV19 and TRBJ1-1, with D unresolved. The germline V gene has CDR1 LNHDA and CDR2 SQIVND (reference sequence). This CDR3 has 13 amino acids. Trimming removed 8 bases at V and 1 base at J, with 11 bases between. Written as DNA, the CDR3 is TGTGCCAGTGGCAGGACTGCGAACACTGAAGCTTTCTTT. It specifies CASGRTANTEAFF.

This clone was picked up a small number of times. This chain uses TRBV4-1 with TRBJ1-1; D not resolved. V was trimmed by 1 base and J by 1 base, leaving 4 bases between them. Germline V lookup: CDR1 MGHRA, CDR2 YSYEKL. The CDR3 spans 13 residues. Here the CDR3 reads CASSQAKNTEAFF. CDR3 coding DNA: TGCGCCAGCAGCCAAGCAAAGAACACTGAAGCTTTCTTT.

V gene TRBV28 combines with J gene TRBJ1-2; 8 nucleotides align to TRBD1. Germline lookup yields CDR1 MDHEN and CDR2 SYDVKM. V lost 6 bases, J lost 8 bases, and 14 bases stayed unmatched. The CDR3 extends over 15 amino acids. The CDR3 region is CASRSQQGVSHGYTF. The CDR3 region has the DNA TGTGCCAGCAGGTCTCAACAGGGGGTCTCTCACGGCTACACCTTC.

This clone came up once. V usage is TRBV6-5 and J usage is TRBJ2-6, with D maybe TRBD2 (5 bases). CDR3 length equals 15 residues. Germline CDR1 MNHEY, CDR2 SVGAGI. Trimming shortened V by 6 bases and J by 0 bases, and 9 bases separated the two germline ends. The CDR3 bases are TGTGCCAGCAGGAGGGTTGACTCTGGGGCCAACGTCCTGACTTTC. It translates to CASRRVDSGANVLTF.

The chain uses TRBV11-2 and TRBJ1-2; D not certain. Germline V lookup: CDR1 SGHAT, CDR2 FQNNGV. The CDR3 covers 14 residues. Trimming left V 1 base short and J 6 bases short, with 12 bases between. The CDR3 loop reads CASSLVIFSDGYTF. The CDR3 DNA is TGTGCCAGCAGCTTAGTAATCTTCTCGGATGGCTACACCTTC. The full variable domain, in which reference TRBV11-2 and TRBJ1-2 provide the parts outside the CDR3, is EAGVAQSPRYKIIEKRQSVAFWCNPISGHATLYWYQQILGQGPKLLIQFQNNGVVDDSQLPKDRFSAERLKGVDSTLKIQPAKLEDSAVYLCASSLVIFSDGYTFGSGTRLTVV.

This clone was seen more than once but under ten times. The chain has TRBV5-1 and TRBJ1-4; 8 positions agree with TRBD1. Looked up from germline, CDR1 is SGHRS and CDR2 is YFSETQ. This CDR3 is built from 15 residues. Trimming took 5 bases from V and 1 from J; bases not matched to a gene: 4. The CDR3 reads CASRRTGITNEKLFF. CDR3 in DNA: TGCGCCAGCAGGCGGACAGGGATAACTAATGAAAAACTGTTTTTT.